The 3 T cell receptor beta chains below come from one sample, sequenced in a study of blood T cell repertoires in COVID-19. Assay: immunoSEQ multiplex PCR; the TCRdb copy retains only in-frame clones and omits some. This table holds around 160,000 clones, around 84% found once. Sequencing used PBMCs or T cells enriched from blood (not recorded which). Source of these receptors: a man aged 40-49 years who had recovered from COVID-19.

The chain carries TRBV6-1 and TRBJ2-1; 12 nucleotides align to TRBD2. The CDR3 loop spans 15 amino acids. Germline V gene data show CDR1 as MNHNS and CDR2 as SASEGT. With V trimmed by 2 bases and J by 10 bases, 6 bases remained unmatched. The DNA of the CDR3 is TGTGCCAGCAGTGAACGGACTAGCGGGGAGGGGGAGCAGTTCTTC. Translating it yields CASSERTSGEGEQFF.

This clone came up a few times. V is TRBV29-1 and J is TRBJ1-1; the match to TRBD1 covers 7 bases. V lost 4 bases to trimming and J lost 7 bases; unmatched junction nucleotides: 12. Germline-derived CDR1 and CDR2 are SQVTM and ANQGSEA. The length of the CDR3 is 14 residues. The CDR3 protein is CSVVEGAFIIEAFF. The DNA for the CDR3 is TGCAGCGTTGTAGAGGGGGCATTTATTATTGAAGCTTTCTTT.

The genes are TRBV5-6 and TRBJ1-6; TRBD1 might be the D (5 bases). CDR1 is SGHDT and CDR2 is YYEEEE in the germline V gene. This CDR3 contains 15 residues. Trimming removed 4 bases from V and 9 bases from J, with 17 bases in between. CDR3 amino acids: CASSQDGGRGSPLHF. The CDR3 nucleotides read TGTGCCAGCAGCCAGGATGGGGGGAGGGGTTCACCCCTCCACTTT.